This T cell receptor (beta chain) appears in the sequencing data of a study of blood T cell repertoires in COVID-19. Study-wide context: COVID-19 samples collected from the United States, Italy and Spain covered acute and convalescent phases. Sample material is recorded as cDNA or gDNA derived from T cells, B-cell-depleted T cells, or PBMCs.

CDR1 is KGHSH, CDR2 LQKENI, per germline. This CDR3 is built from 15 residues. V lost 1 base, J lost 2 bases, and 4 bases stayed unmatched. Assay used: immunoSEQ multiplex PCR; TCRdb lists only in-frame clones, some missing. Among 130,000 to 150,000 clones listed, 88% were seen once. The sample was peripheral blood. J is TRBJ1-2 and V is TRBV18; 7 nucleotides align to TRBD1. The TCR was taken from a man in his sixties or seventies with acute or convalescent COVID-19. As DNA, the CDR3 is TGTGCCAGCTCACCACTCTTACAGGGGAACTATGGCTACACCTTC. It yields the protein CASSPLLQGNYGYTF. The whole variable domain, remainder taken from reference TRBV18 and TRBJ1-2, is NAGVMQNPRHLVRRRGQEARLRCSPMKGHSHVYWYRQLPEEGLKFMVYLQKENIIDESGMPKERFSAEFPKEGPSILRIQQVVRGDSAAYFCASSPLLQGNYGYTFGSGTRLTVV.